This is a list of T cell receptor beta chains from one sample in a study of blood T cell repertoires in COVID-19. The protocol was immunoSEQ multiplex PCR, while the TCRdb copy is restricted to in-frame clones and leaves out a portion. The top ten hold more than 15% of the sample, which has about 130,000 clones, 80% to 85% seen once. The sample comprised PBMCs or T cells enriched from blood (not recorded which). Every receptor here comes from a man in his thirties or forties who had recovered from COVID-19. Both conserved end residues are trimmed from each CDR3. The order of the fields is V gene, J gene, CDR3 protein.

TRBV18,TRBJ1-2,ASSPNLPGQGHYGYT
TRBV20-1,TRBJ1-5,SASERDNQPQH
TRBV5-1,TRBJ2-3,ASSPEGLGLDTQY
TRBV28,TRBJ2-7,ASTSGRTQFYEQY
TRBV7-2,TRBJ1-2,ASTRTQGHYGYT
TRBV19,TRBJ2-1,ATRLEVEQF
TRBV19,TRBJ1-1,ASTLGQGHAF
TRBV5-1,TRBJ1-4,ASSLDGQGVGEKLF
TRBV19,TRBJ1-5,ASSSLRDQPQH
TRBV3-1/TRBV3-2,TRBJ1-6,ASSRGDSSGNSPLH
TRBV13,TRBJ1-3,ASSSTGSSGNTIY
TRBV5-4,TRBJ1-2,ASSLGQGNYGYT
TRBV5-6,TRBJ1-5,ASSSRTATSNQPQH
TRBV5-4,TRBJ2-7,ASSSPKADFGYEQY
TRBV5-1,TRBJ1-3,ASSLAGSSGNTIY
TRBV27,TRBJ2-7,ASSSRLAGGVGQY
TRBV5-1,TRBJ1-2,ASSQDSPANYGYT
TRBV29-1,TRBJ2-2,SVVRQDNTGELF
TRBV7-2,TRBJ1-5,ASSFGQRNQPQH
TRBV7-2,TRBJ2-7,ASSPGGGFAYEQY
TRBV7-9,TRBJ1-2,ASGGTENYGYT
TRBV10-3,TRBJ2-7,AIGWGGSYEQY
TRBV4-1,TRBJ1-2,ASSQEGSQPYGYT
TRBV6-5,TRBJ1-1,ASQGQGNTEAF
TRBV7-6,TRBJ2-2,ASSSLQRGTGELF
TRBV5-4,TRBJ2-3,ASSATGGSTDTQY
TRBV9,TRBJ2-7,ASSPALTGTYEQY
TRBV11-2,TRBJ1-1,ASSRGTGGHTEAF
TRBV7-6,TRBJ2-1,ASSADRSVYNEQF
TRBV3-1/TRBV3-2,TRBJ2-5,ASTFGSASGTETQY
TRBV3-1/TRBV3-2,TRBJ2-4,ASSQWGQSKNIQY
TRBV24-1,TRBJ2-2,ATSDPGQNTGELF
TRBV27,TRBJ1-5,ASSPLTPRGNQPQH
TRBV12-3/TRBV12-4,TRBJ2-3,ASSPGGDTQY
TRBV5-1,TRBJ1-1,ASSLAVLGTGTEAF
TRBV5-1,TRBJ2-5,ASSARETQY
TRBV6-1,TRBJ1-2,ASSEGKFRGYGYT
TRBV27,TRBJ2-5,ASSLATGGAGKTQY
TRBV5-1,TRBJ2-3,ASSLAGFKY
TRBV27,TRBJ1-4,ASSPDRGRPNEKLF
TRBV2,TRBJ1-6,ASSRDRDNSPLH
TRBV9,TRBJ2-5,ASSVAGGSFETQY
TRBV10-3,TRBJ1-2,AIPGGKTNGYT
TRBV2,TRBJ2-7,ASSEAPMSGSEQY
TRBV11-2,TRBJ2-2,ASSLDQLAAGELF
TRBV5-1,TRBJ1-3,ASSLAGSGNTIY
TRBV18,TRBJ2-5,ASSRQAGAVETQY
TRBV6-6,TRBJ1-6,ASSGTADYNSPLH
TRBV27,TRBJ2-7,ASSLGGARYEQY
TRBV14,TRBJ2-1,ASSGTSGRRNEQF
TRBV6-5,TRBJ2-1,ASLSSSYNEQF
TRBV5-1,TRBJ2-6,ASSSRGGPSSGANVLT
TRBV5-4,TRBJ1-2,ASSSWSDLNYGYT